A selection of T cell receptor beta chains follows, all from one sample in a study of shared clonotypes between healthy human individuals. The protocol was immunoSEQ multiplex PCR, while the TCRdb copy is restricted to in-frame clones and leaves out a portion. The sample carries about 2.4 million clones, around 94% recorded once. Sequenced input: naive CD4+ T cells sorted from blood. These receptors were obtained from a man aged 18 to 29 in good health. CDR3s include the opening cysteine and the closing phenylalanine or tryptophan. A D gene is named only where the DNA matches it firmly. For some rows the clone size is stated as once, few or many, or as a class when expanded; others skip it.

TRBV30,TRBJ1-5,-,-,CAWSVGRSNQPQHF,TGTGCCTGGAGTGTAGGGAGGAGCAATCAGCCCCAGCATTTT
TRBV6-5,TRBJ2-7,-,-,CASSRQLTYEQYF,TGTGCCAGCAGTCGACAGCTAACCTACGAGCAGTACTTC
TRBV2,TRBJ2-2,-,once,CASQKAGTNTGELFF,TGTGCCAGCCAGAAGGCAGGGACGAACACCGGGGAGCTGTTTTTT
TRBV23-1,TRBJ1-1,-,-,CASSQSYRSSEAFF,TGCGCCAGCAGTCAATCCTATCGGAGTTCTGAAGCTTTCTTT
TRBV20-1,TRBJ1-2,-,-,CSATENGYTF,TGCAGTGCGACAGAGAATGGCTACACCTTC
TRBV5-1,TRBJ2-1,TRBD2,-,CASSLLAGEGNEQFF,TGCGCCAGCAGCTTGCTAGCGGGAGAGGGGAATGAGCAGTTCTTC
TRBV6-6,TRBJ1-3,TRBD1,-,CASSPLTGLSGNTIYF,TGTGCCAGCAGTCCCCTGACAGGGCTCTCTGGAAACACCATATATTTT
TRBV5-1,TRBJ2-7,TRBD1,-,CASSLTGAPYEQYF,TGCGCCAGCAGCTTGACAGGGGCCCCTTACGAGCAGTACTTC
TRBV5-1,TRBJ2-7,-,-,CASSTRGGSELGEQYF,TGCGCCAGCAGCACTCGGGGAGGATCAGAGCTCGGGGAGCAGTACTTC
TRBV18,TRBJ2-3,-,-,CASSPVGLSTDTQYF,TGTGCCAGCTCACCAGTAGGACTGAGCACAGATACGCAGTATTTT
TRBV11-2,TRBJ2-1,TRBD2,-,CASSALAGERSIEQFF,TGTGCCAGCAGCGCCCTAGCGGGAGAACGGAGTATTGAGCAGTTCTTC
TRBV28,TRBJ2-7,-,-,CASLTGTYEQYF,TGTGCCAGCTTAACGGGTACCTACGAGCAGTACTTC
TRBV5-5,TRBJ1-1,TRBD1,-,CASSPFPGGKMNTEAFF,TGTGCCAGCAGCCCATTCCCAGGGGGTAAAATGAACACTGAAGCTTTCTTT
TRBV4-1,TRBJ2-2,-,few,CASRARVTTGELFF,TGCGCCAGCAGAGCACGAGTCACCACCGGGGAGCTGTTTTTT
TRBV19,TRBJ1-2,-,-,CASSAVEGRGIGYTF,TGTGCCAGTAGTGCTGTTGAGGGGCGCGGGATCGGCTACACCTTC
TRBV7-2,TRBJ2-5,TRBD1,-,CASTRQGGETQYF,TGTGCCAGCACCCGACAGGGGGGAGAGACCCAGTACTTC
TRBV6-5,TRBJ2-3,TRBD2,-,CASNRGRATDTQYF,TGTGCCAGCAACCGAGGGAGGGCCACAGATACGCAGTATTTT
TRBV11-2,TRBJ1-5,TRBD1,once,CASSLDKGTASNQPQHF,TGTGCCAGCAGCTTAGATAAGGGGACAGCTAGCAATCAGCCCCAGCATTTT
TRBV6-5,TRBJ1-1,TRBD1,-,CASKNRGLVAFF,TGTGCCAGCAAGAACAGGGGGCTGGTTGCTTTCTTT
TRBV6-6,TRBJ2-7,-,-,CASKQGRVTYEQYF,TGTGCCAGCAAACAAGGCAGGGTTACCTACGAGCAGTACTTC
TRBV5-1,TRBJ1-4,-,-,CASSLGGGEKLFF,TGCGCCAGCAGCCTGGGTGGGGGTGAAAAACTGTTTTTT
TRBV2,TRBJ2-1,-,-,CASSEGPNEQFF,TGTGCCAGCAGTGAAGGTCCGAATGAGCAGTTCTTC
TRBV19,TRBJ2-3,-,-,CASSTQGDTQYF,TGTGCCAGTAGTACTCAGGGAGATACGCAGTATTTT
TRBV27,TRBJ2-5,TRBD2,-,CASSRGGQETQYF,TGTGCCAGCAGTCGGGGGGGCCAAGAGACCCAGTACTTC
TRBV2,TRBJ1-1,-,few,CASRLDLWTEAFF,TGTGCCAGCAGATTAGACCTCTGGACTGAAGCTTTCTTT
TRBV11-2,TRBJ2-1,-,-,CASRRQEFAYNEQFF,TGTGCCAGCAGGCGCCAGGAATTTGCCTACAATGAGCAGTTCTTC
TRBV6-5,TRBJ1-5,-,-,CASRPQGNQPQHF,TGTGCCAGCAGGCCACAGGGCAATCAGCCCCAGCATTTT
TRBV5-1,TRBJ2-1,-,-,CASSLGPYNEQFF,TGCGCCAGCAGCCTAGGGCCCTACAATGAGCAGTTCTTC
TRBV7-2,TRBJ1-6,TRBD1,-,CASSDRQGAGIPSPLHF,TGTGCCAGCAGCGACAGACAGGGGGCAGGTATTCCTTCACCCCTCCACTTT
TRBV28,TRBJ1-1,TRBD1,-,CASRAGGGRTEAFF,TGTGCCAGCAGGGCAGGGGGTGGGAGAACTGAAGCTTTCTTT
TRBV18,TRBJ1-4,-,-,CASSPNMGALNEKLFF,TGTGCCAGCTCACCTAATATGGGGGCCTTGAATGAAAAACTGTTTTTT
TRBV5-1,TRBJ2-5,TRBD2,-,CASSPSGTSGRMKTQYF,TGCGCCAGCAGCCCATCCGGGACTAGCGGGAGGATGAAGACCCAGTACTTC
TRBV5-4,TRBJ2-7,-,once,CASSREQSSYEQYF,TGTGCCAGCAGCCGGGAGCAGAGCTCCTACGAGCAGTACTTC
TRBV6-1,TRBJ2-1,-,-,CASSGTSIGNNEQFF,TGTGCCAGCAGTGGGACCTCAATTGGGAACAATGAGCAGTTCTTC
TRBV7-2,TRBJ2-2,-,-,CASSSPGRAGELFF,TGTGCCAGCAGCTCACCGGGGAGAGCCGGGGAGCTGTTTTTT
TRBV7-8,TRBJ2-7,-,-,CASSLSPVVSYEQYF,TGTGCCAGCAGCTTAAGCCCGGTCGTGTCCTACGAGCAGTACTTC
TRBV11-2,TRBJ1-6,-,-,CASSSGRVEDSPLHF,TGTGCCAGCAGCTCAGGCAGGGTGGAGGATTCACCCCTCCACTTT
TRBV5-4,TRBJ1-1,-,-,CASSPNGGTEAFF,TGTGCCAGCAGTCCGAATGGGGGCACTGAAGCTTTCTTT
TRBV7-8,TRBJ1-5,-,-,CASSSVPRKPQHF,TGTGCCAGCAGCTCGGTCCCCAGGAAGCCCCAGCATTTT
TRBV5-6,TRBJ2-1,-,-,CASTVSHRAYEQFF,TGTGCCAGCACGGTTAGCCACAGGGCGTATGAGCAGTTCTTC